Below are 14 T cell receptor beta chains sequenced from a single sample in a study of T cell clonotyping in hematopoietic cell transplantation. TCRdb's table, derived via immunoSEQ multiplex PCR, lists solely in-frame clones and lacks some. The sample includes approximately 41,000 clones, around 96% seen only once; the top ten take 0.95%. The sample was peripheral blood mononuclear cells. These receptors originate from a man aged 30 to 45 in good health. Some clones in this sample may be carry-over from other donors' samples.

The rearrangement links TRBV14 to TRBJ2-1; possibly TRBD2 for D (5 bases). Germline loops: CDR1 SGHDN, CDR2 FVKESK. The CDR3 sequence is 13 residues long. Trimming took 1 base from V and 9 from J, leaving 10 bases between them. The CDR3 loop reads CASSQVLVGEQFF. CDR3 DNA: TGTGCCAGCAGCCAAGTACTAGTGGGTGAGCAGTTCTTC.

The chain carries TRBV28 and TRBJ1-5, with TRBD1 as a possible D gene (6 bases). CDR1 MDHEN and CDR2 SYDVKM come from the germline V gene. The CDR3 is 14 amino acids. Trimming stripped 3 bases from V and 5 bases from J, with 11 bases between. CDR3 sequence: CASSFGGAYQPQHF. The DNA of the CDR3 is TGTGCCAGCAGTTTCGGGGGGGCTTATCAGCCCCAGCATTTT.

V gene TRBV5-8 combines with J gene TRBJ2-3, with D uncertain. Germline V gives CDR1 SGHTS, CDR2 YDEGEE. The length of the CDR3 is 12 residues. Trimming cost V 6 bases and J 3 bases, with 8 bases left between them. This CDR3 reads CASTLGTDTQYF. DNA of the CDR3: TGTGCCAGCACCCTTGGGACAGATACGCAGTATTTT.

This chain links TRBV15 with TRBJ2-7; a possible D gene is TRBD2 (6 bases). The CDR3 is made up of 13 amino acids. Germline-derived CDR1 and CDR2 are LNHNV and YYDKDF (reference sequence). V was clipped by 11 bases and J by 2 bases, with 16 bases between them. The CDR3 reads CAASEGVTYEQYF. Written as DNA, the CDR3 is TGTGCCGCCTCGGAGGGTGTAACCTACGAGCAGTACTTC.

The chain combines TRBV27 with TRBJ2-7, with TRBD1 matching 7 bases. This CDR3 has 14 residues. Germline assignment: CDR1 MNHEY and CDR2 SMNVEV (reference sequence). V was clipped by 8 bases and J by 1 base; unmatched bases: 8. The CDR3 nucleotides read TGTGCCAGCTCCGTCCGGGACAGTTCCTACGAGCAGTACTTC. Translating gives CASSVRDSSYEQYF.

The J gene is TRBJ2-1, the V gene TRBV11-2; D call uncertain. Trimming cost V 2 bases and J 4 bases, with 9 bases left between them. CDR3 length: 14 residues. Germline lookup yields CDR1 SGHAT and CDR2 FQNNGV. CDR3 in DNA: TGTGCCAGCAGCTTACAGACGGCTTACAATGAGCAGTTCTTC. This sequence encodes CASSLQTAYNEQFF.

The chain couples TRBV7-3 to TRBJ2-7, with D possibly being TRBD2 (6 bases). Germline-derived CDR1 and CDR2 are SGHTA and FQGTGA. CDR3 length: 15 amino acids. The V end was cut by 5 bases, the J end by 5 bases, with 19 bases between. The CDR3, as DNA: TGTGCCAGCAGCAGGGTCCCGGGGGAAGGGGACGAGCAGTACTTC. The encoded protein is CASSRVPGEGDEQYF.

The V and J genes are TRBV11-1 and TRBJ1-1, with 10 bases lining up with TRBD1. There are 16 residues in the CDR3. In germline, CDR1 is SGHAT, CDR2 FQDESV (reference sequence). Unmatched junction bases numbered 8, after V lost 6 bases and J lost 1 base. The CDR3 sequence: CASSWTGGLSNTEAFF. The CDR3 coding sequence is TGTGCCAGCAGTTGGACAGGGGGGCTTTCGAACACTGAAGCTTTCTTT.

J is TRBJ1-1 and V is TRBV9, with D tentatively TRBD1 (5 bases). CDR1 is SGDLS, CDR2 YYNGEE, per germline. The CDR3 sequence is 14 residues long. V gave up 3 bases and J gave up 5 bases, with 14 bases separating them. This chain's CDR3 is CASSARGVSTEAFF. The CDR3 coding sequence is TGTGCCAGCAGCGCTAGGGGTGTGAGTACTGAAGCTTTCTTT.

J is TRBJ1-1 and V is TRBV4-2; D unresolved. The V end was cut by 3 bases, the J end by 1 base, with 12 bases between. This CDR3 region has 15 residues. CDR1 LGHNA and CDR2 YNFKEQ come from the germline V gene. The CDR3 spells CASSQTVSGNTEAFF. CDR3 sequence (DNA): TGTGCCAGCAGCCAGACCGTCAGTGGGAACACTGAAGCTTTCTTT.

The chain is built from TRBV18 and TRBJ1-5, with a weak D call TRBD1 (6 bases). The V gene's germline CDR1 is KGHSH and CDR2 LQKENI. The CDR3 extends over 14 amino acids. The V gene lost 5 bases and the J gene lost 1 base, with 9 bases spanning the gap. The CDR3 loop reads CASSGGTSNQPQHF. The CDR3 DNA reads as TGTGCCAGCTCAGGGGGCACGAGCAATCAGCCCCAGCATTTT.

CDR3 region: CASSSPSGGKESTEAFF. The CDR3 DNA reads TGTGCCAGCAGCTCCCCCTCAGGTGGGAAGGAAAGCACTGAAGCTTTCTTT. The rearrangement uses TRBV7-6 and TRBJ1-1, with D unresolved. The V end was cut by 4 bases, the J end by 4 bases, with 22 bases between. Germline CDR1 SGHVS, CDR2 FNYEAQ. There are 17 residues in the CDR3.

The chain combines TRBV4-2 with TRBJ2-1; D is unclear. Germline V gives CDR1 LGHNA, CDR2 YNFKEQ. Trimming removed 3 bases from V and 0 bases from J, with 15 bases in between. The CDR3 has 17 amino acids. The DNA of the CDR3 is TGTGCCAGCAGCCAGGTCAGCGCCGAAAGCTCCTACAATGAGCAGTTCTTC. Residues: CASSQVSAESSYNEQFF.

The rearrangement uses TRBV7-2 and TRBJ2-6; D ambiguous. The CDR3 length is 13 residues. The ends were cut back, 2 bases at V and 2 bases at J, with 1 base in the middle. Germline lookup yields CDR1 SGHTA and CDR2 FQGNSA. In nucleotides, the CDR3 is TGTGCCAGCAGCTTACCTGGGGCCAACGTCCTGACTTTC. Its protein is CASSLPGANVLTF.